One sample yielded the 28 T cell receptor beta chains listed below, sequenced in a study of blood T cell repertoires in COVID-19. The data were produced by immunoSEQ multiplex PCR, yet TCRdb's version contains in-frame clones alone and is incomplete. The profile shows 75,000 to 100,000 clones, 70% to 90% of them singletons. The specimen was peripheral blood. The receptors shown here come from a man in his sixties or seventies with acute or convalescent COVID-19.

V usage is TRBV6-9 and J usage is TRBJ2-7, with D possibly TRBD1 on 6 matching bases. Germline assignment: CDR1 MNHGY and CDR2 SVAAGI. The CDR3 sequence is 16 residues long. V was clipped by 10 bases and J by 0 bases, with 22 bases between them. The CDR3 loop is CAIWRSVRDNSYEQYF. The CDR3 DNA reads as TGTGCCATCTGGCGCAGTGTCCGGGACAACTCCTACGAGCAGTACTTC.

This chain uses TRBV12-3 or TRBV12-4 with TRBJ1-5; maybe TRBD1 (6 bases). The CDR3 is made up of 13 amino acids. Trimming cost V 3 bases and J 16 bases, with 19 bases left between them. The CDR3 region is CASSLGGGGVPHF. The CDR3 DNA reads TGTGCCAGCAGTTTGGGAGGGGGAGGGGTCCCACATTTT.

This chain connects TRBV27 to TRBJ2-1; 14 positions match TRBD2. With 5 bases clipped from V and 7 bases from J, the junction kept 10 bases outside the gene matches. This CDR3 spans 17 amino acids. Germline values: CDR1 MNHEY, CDR2 SMNVEV (reference sequence). The CDR3 DNA is TGTGCCAGCAGTACAAGGACTAGCGGGGGGCCCGAGAATGAGCAGTTCTTC. This gives the protein CASSTRTSGGPENEQFF.

This clone appeared a few times. The chain combines TRBV3-1 (or the pseudogene TRBV3-2) with TRBJ1-6, with a possible D match to TRBD1 (5 bases). The CDR3 totals 17 residues. V lost 1 base to trimming and J lost 10 bases, with 20 bases between them. From germline, CDR1 is LGHDT and CDR2 YNNKEL (reference sequence). The CDR3 region is CASSQGGRGRRGSPLHF. The CDR3 DNA reads as TGTGCCAGCAGCCAAGGGGGACGGGGACGGCGGGGGTCACCCCTCCACTTT.

This clone was found once. The chain combines TRBV7-6 with TRBJ1-5, with 9 bases lining up with TRBD1. V trimming: 5 bases; J trimming: 4 bases; junction bases outside the gene matches: 3. Germline V lookup: CDR1 SGHVS, CDR2 FNYEAQ. This CDR3 spans 14 amino acids. The CDR3: CASSPGTGNQPQHF. CDR3 DNA sequence: TGTGCCAGCAGCCCCGGGACAGGGAATCAGCCCCAGCATTTT.

The CDR3, as DNA: TGTGCCAGCAGCGTTGGGGAGAATTCACCCCTCCACTTT. Its protein is CASSVGENSPLHF. This chain uses TRBV9 with TRBJ1-6; D not certain. The CDR3 length is 13 residues. The ends were cut back, 2 bases at V and 7 bases at J, with 7 bases in the middle. The V gene's germline CDR1 is SGDLS and CDR2 YYNGEE.

The chain links TRBV2 to TRBJ1-2, with D possibly TRBD1 on 6 matching bases. The V end was cut by 3 bases, the J end by 5 bases, with 7 bases between. Germline lookup yields CDR1 SNHLY and CDR2 FYNNEI. CDR3 length: 12 amino acids. CDR3 loop: CASSDRGYGYTF. In nucleotides, the CDR3 is TGTGCCAGCAGTGACAGGGGATATGGCTACACCTTC. The full variable domain, completed using reference TRBV2 and TRBJ1-2, is EPEVTQTPSHQVTQMGQEVILRCVPISNHLYFYWYRQILGQKVEFLVSFYNNEISEKSEIFDDQFSVERPDGSNFTLKIRSTKLEDSAMYFCASSDRGYGYTFGSGTRLTVV.

The chain is built from TRBV7-2 and TRBJ2-5, with D tentatively TRBD1 (6 bases). Germline V gives CDR1 SGHTA, CDR2 FQGNSA. Between the trimmed V and J ends, which lost 4 bases and 6 bases, there was a span of 15 bases. This CDR3 has 14 amino acids. DNA of the CDR3: TGTGCCAGCAGCTCCCAGGGGTTTCGAAAGACCCAGTACTTC. Translating gives CASSSQGFRKTQYF.

The CDR3 DNA reads TGTGCCAGCAGTGAATACCGTTCCTACGAGCAGTACGTC. The encoded protein is CASSEYRSYEQYV. The chain joins TRBV25-1 to TRBJ2-7; D not resolved. The CDR3 totals 13 residues. Trimming took off 0 bases at V and 1 base at J, with 4 bases between the two ends. Germline lookup yields CDR1 MGHDK and CDR2 SYGVNS.

V usage is TRBV3-1 (or the pseudogene TRBV3-2) and J usage is TRBJ1-5; D is ambiguous. The CDR3 runs 14 residues. The germline V gene has CDR1 LGHDT and CDR2 YNNKEL (reference sequence). The V gene lost 3 bases and the J gene lost 3 bases, with 9 bases spanning the gap. CDR3 protein: CASSQTSSNQPQHF. The CDR3 nucleotides read TGTGCCAGCAGCCAGACTTCTTCCAATCAGCCCCAGCATTTT.

The rearrangement links TRBV7-8 to TRBJ1-5, with D perhaps matching TRBD1 (5 bases). Trimming shortened V by 5 bases and J by 4 bases, and 9 bases separated the two germline ends. The germline V gene has CDR1 SGHVS and CDR2 FQNEAQ. The CDR3 is 13 amino acids. CDR3 DNA: TGTGCCAGCAGCCCAGACAGAAATCAGCCCCAGCATTTT. Translation: CASSPDRNQPQHF.

For the CDR3, the DNA is TGTGCCAGCAGCATCAGGGGGGATGGTTCACCCCTCCACTTT. It codes for CASSIRGDGSPLHF. The gene calls are TRBV5-4 and TRBJ1-6; 7 bases line up with TRBD1. Germline V gene data show CDR1 as SGHNT and CDR2 as YYREEE (reference sequence). The CDR3 is made up of 14 amino acids. V dropped 4 bases and J dropped 9; count of bases not matched to a gene: 7.

This chain connects TRBV6-5 to TRBJ1-5, with TRBD1 identical over 8 bases. V trimming: 8 bases; J trimming: 5 bases; junction bases outside the gene matches: 11. The germline V gene has CDR1 MNHEY and CDR2 SVGAGI. The CDR3 loop spans 15 amino acids. The DNA for the CDR3 is TGTGCCAGCTCCCTCGACAGGGGAGCGGATCAGCCCCAGCATTTT. Amino acid sequence: CASSLDRGADQPQHF.

This sequence joins TRBV30 and TRBJ1-5, with 8 bases identical to TRBD1. The CDR3 has 15 residues. CDR1 and CDR2 (germline): GTSNPN, SVGIG (reference sequence). J lost 7 bases, V lost 5 bases, and 13 bases had no gene match. The CDR3 reads CAWARTGSPPQPQHF. The CDR3 DNA is TGTGCCTGGGCACGGACAGGGTCACCCCCCCAGCCCCAGCATTTT.

The V and J genes are TRBV14 and TRBJ2-1, with D possibly being TRBD2 (6 bases). The CDR3 consists of 14 residues. Trimming stripped 1 base from V and 6 bases from J, with 10 bases between. Germline V CDR1 and CDR2: SGHDN, FVKESK. The CDR3 protein is CASSQVQGGNEQFF. The DNA for the CDR3 is TGTGCCAGCAGCCAAGTGCAGGGAGGCAATGAGCAGTTCTTC. Looking up the rest from reference TRBV14 and TRBJ2-1 gives the full variable domain: EAGVTQFPSHSVIEKGQTVTLRCDPISGHDNLYWYRRVMGKEIKFLLHFVKESKQDESGMPNNRFLAERTGGTYSTLKVQPAELEDSGVYFCASSQVQGGNEQFFGPGTRLTVL.

The chain carries TRBV19 and TRBJ2-5; 7 nucleotides agree with TRBD1. With V trimmed by 4 bases and J by 2 bases, 10 bases remained unmatched. Germline CDR1 is LNHDA and CDR2 is SQIVND (reference sequence). The CDR3 totals 16 residues. The CDR3 DNA follows: TGTGCCAGTAGTACTCAACTAGGGACAGCTCAAGAGACCCAGTACTTC. As protein: CASSTQLGTAQETQYF.

This chain uses TRBV18 with TRBJ1-4; 8 bases agree with TRBD1. The CDR3 spans 16 residues. The ends lost 4 bases at V and 5 bases at J; junction bases unmatched: 9. The germline V gene has CDR1 KGHSH and CDR2 LQKENI. CDR3 amino acids: CASSRSARQGNEKLFF. The CDR3 DNA follows: TGTGCCAGCTCACGCTCCGCCAGACAGGGGAATGAAAAACTGTTTTTT.

The chain couples TRBV19 to TRBJ1-1; 7 nucleotides line up with TRBD1. Trimming took 6 bases from V and 0 from J; bases not matched to a gene: 7. The CDR3 is made up of 15 amino acids. In germline, CDR1 is LNHDA, CDR2 SQIVND (reference sequence). CDR3 region: CASSLGTAMNTEAFF. Written as DNA, the CDR3 is TGTGCCAGTAGCCTAGGGACAGCCATGAACACTGAAGCTTTCTTT.

The chain uses TRBV6-5 and TRBJ1-5, with D unclear. Germline-derived CDR1 and CDR2 are MNHEY and SVGAGI. This CDR3 has 16 residues. V lost 4 bases and J 1 base, leaving 14 bases between the germline ends. CDR3 protein: CASSSNLGGSNQPQHF. CDR3 sequence (DNA): TGTGCCAGCAGTTCCAATCTAGGAGGGAGCAATCAGCCCCAGCATTTT.

The CDR3 reads CASSQDGAGREKLFF. The CDR3 nucleotides read TGTGCCAGCAGCCAAGATGGGGCAGGGCGCGAAAAACTGTTTTTT. The V and J genes are TRBV14 and TRBJ1-4; the D gene is possibly TRBD1 (5 bases). Germline-derived CDR1 and CDR2 are SGHDN and FVKESK. The CDR3 contains 15 residues. V was pared by 0 bases and J by 8 bases, with 13 bases between.

The chain couples TRBV19 to TRBJ1-6; 7 nucleotides match TRBD1. The junction had 6 bases not matched to a gene; V was cut back by 7 bases and J by 6 bases. Germline values: CDR1 LNHDA, CDR2 SQIVND (reference sequence). This CDR3 is built from 14 residues. CDR3: CASKGTAVNSPLHF. In DNA, the CDR3 is TGTGCCAGTAAAGGGACAGCCGTTAATTCACCCCTCCACTTT.

The chain employs TRBV10-3 and TRBJ1-3, with D possibly TRBD1 on 6 matching bases. Trimming took off 7 bases at V and 4 bases at J, with 14 bases between the two ends. Germline CDR1 is ENHRY and CDR2 is SYGVKD. CDR3 length equals 14 residues. The CDR3 sequence: CAINGQGIGNTIYF. The CDR3 region has the DNA TGTGCCATCAACGGGCAGGGGATAGGAAACACCATATATTTT.

DNA of the CDR3: TGCGCCAGCAGCTTGAAGGAGGGAAGGGACTATGGCTACACCTTC. Its protein product is CASSLKEGRDYGYTF. The chain links TRBV5-1 to TRBJ1-2; D call uncertain. The CDR3 has 15 amino acids. CDR1 is SGHRS and CDR2 is YFSETQ in the germline V gene. The germline V and J ends were trimmed by 1 base and 3 bases, with 13 bases remaining between them.

In DNA form, the CDR3 reads TGTGCCATCACTCCGACAGGGGGCGAAACTAACTATGGCTACACCTTC. Encoded protein: CAITPTGGETNYGYTF. This chain connects TRBV10-3 to TRBJ1-2; TRBD1 matches at 10 bases. This CDR3 contains 16 residues. The germline CDR1 and CDR2 sequences are ENHRY and SYGVKD. Unmatched junction bases numbered 8, after V lost 7 bases and J lost 0 bases.

The chain couples TRBV6-5 to TRBJ2-7; possibly TRBD1 for D (6 bases). Looked up from germline, CDR1 is MNHEY and CDR2 is SVGAGI. The V gene lost 0 bases and the J gene lost 2 bases, with 11 bases spanning the gap. The CDR3 runs to 15 residues. CDR3 in DNA: TGTGCCAGCAGTTACTCGATTGGACAGACCTACGAGCAGTACTTC. The encoded protein is CASSYSIGQTYEQYF.

The V gene is TRBV28, the J gene TRBJ1-2, with 8 bases aligning to TRBD1. Losses at the gene ends were 7 bases for V and 8 bases for J; bases not matched to a gene: 15. The germline V gene encodes CDR1 MDHEN and CDR2 SYDVKM. CDR3 length: 15 residues. CDR3 sequence reads: CASTENLRGRRGYTF. The CDR3 region has the DNA TGTGCCAGCACCGAAAACCTCAGGGGGCGAAGAGGCTACACCTTC.

Written as DNA, the CDR3 is TGTGCCAGCACTCAACTACGGACCTACAATGAGCAGTTCTTC. Translating gives CASTQLRTYNEQFF. The gene calls are TRBV2 and TRBJ2-1; D is unresolved. Per the germline V gene, CDR1 is SNHLY and CDR2 is FYNNEI. The CDR3 totals 14 residues. V dropped 7 bases and J dropped 2 bases, with 12 bases sitting between them.

This chain connects TRBV5-4 to TRBJ2-1, with 8 bases lining up with TRBD1. The CDR3 covers 14 residues. The J segment lost 6 bases and the V segment lost 7 bases, leaving 9 bases of the junction unmatched. In germline, CDR1 is SGHNT, CDR2 YYREEE (reference sequence). The CDR3 DNA reads as TGTGCCAGCCAGGACAGGGCTTTCCGCAATGAGCAGTTCTTC. It translates to CASQDRAFRNEQFF.